In its sample, the clone carrying this T cell receptor beta chain was seen a few times. The target antigen is unknown. These data belong to a study of beta chain features in type 1 diabetes. Turning to the study itself: Patients and healthy donors were similar in age, gender and cell yields. Findings and limits, study-wide: PCR might favor shorter templates, equally in patients and controls. Relative to healthy donors, patients appeared to have naive, central memory and Treg TCRB repertoires that were more similar. Shortening that was moderate but significant affected the TCRB CDR3s of Type 1 diabetes patients in all four CD4+ subsets.

Expressed TCRB transcripts got sequenced, as all isolated RNA was reverse transcribed. Some clones are missing from TCRdb's copy, which holds only in-frame ones; the method was immunoSEQ multiplex PCR. The profile shows 500,000 to 650,000 clones, 9.5% to 15% of them singletons. CDR1 and CDR2 (germline): SGHNT, YYREEE (reference sequence). V dropped 4 bases and J dropped 8; count of bases not matched to a gene: 7. The CDR3 is made up of 15 amino acids. Heparinised blood was drawn once per donor, averaging approximately 100 mL. The clonotype comes from a man aged 25-40 years with type 1 diabetes. The sequencing sample was made of naive CD4+ T cells from blood. V usage is TRBV5-4 and J usage is TRBJ2-4, with 12 bases aligning to TRBD2. The CDR3 coding sequence is TGTGCCAGCAGCCCAAGACTAGCGGGGGTAGACATTCAGTACTTC. The encoded protein is CASSPRLAGVDIQYF. The whole variable domain, filled in from reference TRBV5-4 and TRBJ2-4, reads ETGVTQSPTHLIKTRGQQVTLRCSSQSGHNTVSWYQQALGQGPQFIFQYYREEENGRGNFPPRFSGLQFPNYSSELNVNALELDDSALYLCASSPRLAGVDIQYFGAGTRLSVL.